This TCR beta chain was documented in a study of blood T cell repertoires in COVID-19. About the study: PBMCs, B-cell-depleted T cells, or T cells provided the cDNA or gDNA that made up the material.

This CDR3 contains 13 residues. CDR1 LGHNT and CDR2 FRNRAP come from the germline V gene. J gave up 6 bases and V 5 bases, and 4 bases lay outside the gene matches. Clones were sequenced by immunoSEQ multiplex PCR, and TCRdb holds only the in-frame ones, with some missing. The table shows almost 350,000 clones, with 88% occurring only once. Recruitment covered about two dozen US areas and drew participants whose ages spanned about 18 to 100 years. Grouping used clinical history reported by participants in a survey and questionnaire. A COVID-19 case was met by exposed participants within 2 weeks before study entry.

Sequencing used PBMCs or T cells enriched from blood (not recorded which). The V and J genes are TRBV12-5 and TRBJ2-7; TRBD1 aligns across 10 bases. This clonotype originated in a woman in her 30s who had been exposed to COVID-19. The CDR3 reads CASGGTGEREQYF. CDR3 in DNA: TGTGCTAGTGGTGGGACAGGGGAACGCGAGCAGTACTTC.